This is a list of T cell receptor beta chains from one sample in a study of Graves' ophthalmopathy and Graves' hyperthyroidism. TCRdb itself ran the multiplex PCR reads through MiXCR, one entry per CDR3 protein. The table has about 230,000 distinct CDR3 sequences, about 46% seen once. Sample: peripheral blood. These receptor sequences come from an adult man with Graves' ophthalmopathy. The CDR3 runs from the conserved cysteine through the conserved F or W. Fields, in order: V gene, J gene, CDR3 protein.

>TRBV5-1|TRBJ1-2
CAGSFGTSDYGYTF
>TRBV7-2|TRBJ1-5
CASRLGQGGNQPQHF
>TRBV20-1|TRBJ2-2
CSLGQGITGELFF
>TRBV7-6|TRBJ1-3
CASSLATVPLSGNTIYF
>TRBV5-1|TRBJ1-1
CASKLSGGNTEAFF
>TRBV5-6|TRBJ2-7
CASTSLSGDYEQYF
>TRBV29-1|TRBJ1-2
CSVEGDRASVDGYTF
>TRBV12-3/TRBV12-4|TRBJ1-2
CASSWDRGYGYTF
>TRBV7-2|TRBJ2-6
CASSPQGLSGANVLTF
>TRBV10-3|TRBJ1-1
CAISESGQGGTEAFF
>TRBV7-3|TRBJ2-2
CASSLYGPTGELFF
>TRBV20-1|TRBJ1-5
CSARQPNQPQHF
>TRBV2|TRBJ2-7
CASRLAGAVYEQYF
>TRBV7-2|TRBJ1-3
CASSFAVGNTIYF
>TRBV25-1|TRBJ1-3
CASSALDRSVGNTIYF
>TRBV7-3|TRBJ2-1
CASSPRLAGDNEQFF
>TRBV9|TRBJ2-5
CASTPREGQETQYF
>TRBV29-1|TRBJ1-2
CSVEVGRGTNYGYTF
>TRBV7-6|TRBJ2-1
CASSLALGQGDEQFF
>TRBV4-3|TRBJ1-5
CASSSLGVNQPQHF
>TRBV12-3/TRBV12-4|TRBJ1-5
CASSPRGTNQPQHF
>TRBV4-2|TRBJ2-7
CASSQERADSSYEQYF
>TRBV19|TRBJ1-3
CASSIGSGNTIYF
>TRBV20-1|TRBJ1-4
CSARDGRTVRGKLFF
>TRBV28|TRBJ2-7
CASSLRGLAGAYEQYF
>TRBV2|TRBJ1-5
CASSYYGTGPINQPQHF
>TRBV20-1|TRBJ2-7
CSAMVGETDTQYF
>TRBV20-1|TRBJ2-6
CSARETGANVLTF
>TRBV24-1|TRBJ1-2
CATWAGTGNGYTF
>TRBV7-3|TRBJ2-7
CASSLGAVAYEQYF
>TRBV5-1|TRBJ1-1
CASSLGYRAPEAFF
>TRBV6-5|TRBJ2-7
CASSLLTSGGTYEQYF
>TRBV24-1|TRBJ2-5
CATSDLKGEETQYF
>TRBV7-9|TRBJ1-2
CASSLADYGYTF
>TRBV7-2|TRBJ1-1
CASTTVGGQEAFF
>TRBV4-2|-
CASSLSGTVSYEQYF
>TRBV7-3|TRBJ2-2
CASSPQGAGSGGELFF